One and the same sample provided the 5 T cell receptor beta chains below, sequenced in a study of CD8 T cells in ankylosing spondylitis. Via MiXCR, TCRdb re-called the 5' RACE reads, giving one row per CDR3 protein. The data contain roughly 220,000 distinct CDR3 sequences, over 9.5% of them seen just once; the ten biggest clones take up roughly 23%. The source material was blood, either unsorted or a sorted T cell fraction (not recorded which). The receptors stem from a male donor with ankylosing spondylitis or in good health (not recorded which).

The chain joins TRBV6-1 to TRBJ2-5; the match to TRBD2 covers 8 bases. Trimming removed 5 bases from V and 5 bases from J; junction bases left unmatched: 7. Germline V gene lookup returns CDR1 MNHNS and CDR2 SASEGT. There are 14 residues in the CDR3. The CDR3 nucleotides read TGTGCCAGCAGTCCCGGGGGGGCGAGGGAGACCCAGTACTTC. This gives the protein CASSPGGARETQYF.

In this sample, this clonotype turned up a few times. The J gene is TRBJ2-5, the V gene TRBV4-2; 10 nucleotides match TRBD2. The ends lost 1 base at V and 4 bases at J; junction bases unmatched: 9. The CDR3 length is 17 residues. CDR1 and CDR2 from the germline V gene are LGHNA and YNFKEQ. As DNA, the CDR3 is TGTGCCAGCAGCCAAGGAGTGCTAGCGGGAGAAACAGAGACCCAGTACTTC. Its protein is CASSQGVLAGETETQYF.

This clonotype was observed many times. The CDR3 reads CASSRAAGAGNTIYF. The CDR3 nucleotides read TGTGCCAGCAGCAGAGCCGCGGGGGCAGGAAACACCATATATTTT. The rearrangement joins TRBV7-6 to TRBJ1-3, with D possibly being TRBD1 (6 bases). The V end lost 5 bases, the J end lost 4 bases, and 15 bases lay between the germline ends. The CDR3 consists of 15 residues. Germline CDR1 reads SGHVS; CDR2 reads FNYEAQ. Variable domain in full (rest from reference TRBV7-6 and TRBJ1-3): GAGVSQSPRYKVTKRGQDVALRCDPISGHVSLYWYRQALGQGPEFLTYFNYEAQQDKSGLPNDRFSAERPEGSISTLTIQRTEQRDSAMYRCASSRAAGAGNTIYFGEGSWLTVV.

The chain employs TRBV29-1 and TRBJ1-5, with no clear D. V shed 1 base and J shed 6 bases, with 10 bases lying between them. Germline V lookup: CDR1 SQVTM, CDR2 ANQGSEA. The length of the CDR3 is 13 residues. CDR3 DNA sequence: TGCAGCGTTGAAGGCGGACCCGGTCAGCCCCAGCATTTT. This translates into CSVEGGPGQPQHF.

This clonotype was detected only once. A read error may explain this, as a much larger clone is one base away. The gene calls are TRBV7-2 and TRBJ1-6; the match to TRBD1 covers 10 bases. This CDR3 has 16 residues. CDR1 SGHTA and CDR2 FQGNSA come from the germline V gene. The CDR3: CAGSLGGTGAQSPLHF. DNA of the CDR3: TGTGCCGGCAGCTTAGGAGGGACAGGGGCTCAGTCACCCCTCCACTTT.